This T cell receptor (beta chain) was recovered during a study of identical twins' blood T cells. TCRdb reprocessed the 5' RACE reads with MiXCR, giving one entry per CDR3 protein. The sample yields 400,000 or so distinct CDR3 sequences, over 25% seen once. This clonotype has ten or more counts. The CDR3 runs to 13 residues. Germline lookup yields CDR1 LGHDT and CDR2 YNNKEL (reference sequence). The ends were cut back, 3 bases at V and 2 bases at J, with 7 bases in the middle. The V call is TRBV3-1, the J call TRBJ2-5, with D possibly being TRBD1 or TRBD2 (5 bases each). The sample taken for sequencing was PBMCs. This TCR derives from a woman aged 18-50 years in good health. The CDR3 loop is CASSQGPQETQYF. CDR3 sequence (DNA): TGTGCCAGCAGCCAGGGACCGCAAGAGACCCAGTACTTC.